A single sample gave rise to the 5 T cell receptor beta chains below, sequenced in a study of shared clonotypes between healthy human individuals (TCRdb year 2020). The library relied on the immunoSEQ multiplex PCR assay. Here the immuneACCESS table is served through TCRdb, limited to in-frame sequences with V and J called. Missing clones are a known gap in these copies; in checked studies unresolved V genes cover under half, and the rest lacks a known reason. This sample is represented by roughly 640,000 clones; roughly 70% of them were singletons. Of the sample, more than 1.5% is held by the ten largest clones. The specimen sequenced was memory CD4+ T cells sorted from blood. The label giving this sample's cell subset or site can be read as: CD45RA-negative fraction. Source of these receptors: a woman in her 30s in good health.

V and J are TRBV5-1 and TRBJ2-1; 13 bases are shared with TRBD2. The CDR3 has 15 amino acids. The germline CDR1 and CDR2 sequences are SGHRS and YFSETQ. The trim removed 4 bases at V and 8 bases at J, leaving 6 bases unmatched. This CDR3 is CASSLGTSGIDEQFF. In DNA form, the CDR3 reads TGCGCCAGCAGCCTCGGGACTAGCGGGATTGATGAGCAGTTCTTC.

Comment on this clone: This may come from a read error, since a much larger clone is one base off. At the DNA level, this CDR3 is encoded by other sequences in the same sample as well. V gene TRBV4-1 combines with J gene TRBJ1-5; D gene ambiguous. V dropped 4 bases and J dropped 2 bases, with 9 bases sitting between them. CDR1 is MGHRA, CDR2 YSYEKL, per germline. The CDR3 extends over 14 amino acids. CDR3 residues: CASSPDEGNQPQHF. DNA of the CDR3: TGCGCCAGCAGCCCCGACGAGGGCAATCAGCCCCAGCATTTT.

V and J are TRBV27 and TRBJ2-5, with TRBD2 matching 16 bases. V was pared by 8 bases and J by 5 bases, with 14 bases of the junction left unmatched. The CDR3 consists of 18 residues. Germline V lookup: CDR1 MNHEY, CDR2 SMNVEV (reference sequence). The CDR3 region has the DNA TGTGCCAGCCAAAGGGGGACCGGGACTAGCGGGAGGGGTGAGACCCAGTACTTC. Encoded protein: CASQRGTGTSGRGETQYF.

On this clone: This sample also contains other DNA sequences that code for the same CDR3. The chain combines TRBV28 with TRBJ1-5; 8 nucleotides align to TRBD1. The germline V gene encodes CDR1 MDHEN and CDR2 SYDVKM. Trimming took 8 bases from V and 4 from J; bases not matched to a gene: 1. This CDR3 is 12 amino acids long. CDR3 sequence (DNA): TGTGCCAGCCGACAGGGGAATCAGCCCCAGCATTTT. Translating gives CASRQGNQPQHF.

This clone was recorded once. The V and J genes are TRBV2 and TRBJ1-2; 7 positions match TRBD1. Germline assignment: CDR1 SNHLY and CDR2 FYNNEI. CDR3 length: 13 residues. Unmatched junction bases numbered 7, after V lost 4 bases and J lost 8 bases. The CDR3 region is CASSGGGGAGYTF. Written as DNA, the CDR3 is TGTGCCAGCAGTGGAGGAGGGGGCGCCGGCTACACCTTC.